The T cell receptor (beta chain) under discussion was sequenced for a study of neurological immune-mediated disorders. MiXCR, applied by TCRdb to the 5' RACE reads, yields one record per CDR3 protein. The sample has about 62,000 distinct CDR3 sequences; 3.5% to 4.5% are singletons. V gave up 1 base and J gave up 4 bases, with 14 bases separating them. This CDR3 is 15 amino acids long. Germline V gene sequence: CDR1 LGHNA, CDR2 YNFKEQ. The table lists this clonotype with many counts. J is TRBJ2-7 and V is TRBV4-2; D may be TRBD1 or TRBD2 (5 bases each). This receptor was obtained from a woman between 45 and 60 years old with multiple sclerosis. The sample consisted of PBMCs. This CDR3 is CASSQAWQGVYEQYF. The CDR3 DNA is TGTGCCAGCAGCCAAGCGTGGCAGGGAGTTTACGAGCAGTACTTC.